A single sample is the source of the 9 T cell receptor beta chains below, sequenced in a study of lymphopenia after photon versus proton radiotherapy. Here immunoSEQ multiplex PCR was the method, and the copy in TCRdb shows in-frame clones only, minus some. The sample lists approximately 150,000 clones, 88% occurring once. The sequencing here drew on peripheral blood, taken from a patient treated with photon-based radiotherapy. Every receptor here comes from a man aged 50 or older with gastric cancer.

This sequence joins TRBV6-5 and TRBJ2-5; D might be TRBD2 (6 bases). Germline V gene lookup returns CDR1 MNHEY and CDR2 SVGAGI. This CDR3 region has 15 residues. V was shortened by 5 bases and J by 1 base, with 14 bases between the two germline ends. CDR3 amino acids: CASSAGVSGQETQYF. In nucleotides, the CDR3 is TGTGCCAGCAGTGCCGGGGTTAGCGGCCAAGAGACCCAGTACTTC.

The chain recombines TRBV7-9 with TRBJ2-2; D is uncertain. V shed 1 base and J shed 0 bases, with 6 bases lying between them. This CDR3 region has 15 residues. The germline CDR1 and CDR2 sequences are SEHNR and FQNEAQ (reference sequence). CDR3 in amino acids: CASSLGRTNTGELFF. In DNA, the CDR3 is TGTGCCAGCAGCTTAGGACGGACGAACACCGGGGAGCTGTTTTTT.

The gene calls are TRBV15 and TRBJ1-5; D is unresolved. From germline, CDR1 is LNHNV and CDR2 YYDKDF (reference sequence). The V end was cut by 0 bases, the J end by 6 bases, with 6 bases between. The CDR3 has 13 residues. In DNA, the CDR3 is TGTGCCACCAGCAGAGAATGGGTTCAGCCCCAGCATTTT. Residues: CATSREWVQPQHF. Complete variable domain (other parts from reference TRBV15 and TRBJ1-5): DAMVIQNPRYQVTQFGKPVTLSCSQTLNHNVMYWYQQKSSQAPKLLFHYYDKDFNNEADTPDNFQSRRPNTSFCFLDIRSPGLGDTAMYLCATSREWVQPQHFGDGTRLSIL.

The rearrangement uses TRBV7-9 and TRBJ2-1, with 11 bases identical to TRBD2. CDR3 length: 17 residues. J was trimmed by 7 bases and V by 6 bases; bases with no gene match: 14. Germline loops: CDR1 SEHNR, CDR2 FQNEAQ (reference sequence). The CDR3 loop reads CASRPSSGRTSRNEQFF. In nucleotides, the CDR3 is TGTGCCAGCAGACCGTCTAGCGGGAGGACCTCTCGGAATGAGCAGTTCTTC.

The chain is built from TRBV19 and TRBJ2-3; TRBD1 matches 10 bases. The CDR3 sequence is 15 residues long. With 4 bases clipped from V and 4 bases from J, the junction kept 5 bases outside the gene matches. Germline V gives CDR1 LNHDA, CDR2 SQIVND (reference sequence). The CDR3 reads CASSTPGTGADTQYF. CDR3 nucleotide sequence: TGTGCCAGTAGTACCCCAGGGACAGGGGCAGATACGCAGTATTTT.

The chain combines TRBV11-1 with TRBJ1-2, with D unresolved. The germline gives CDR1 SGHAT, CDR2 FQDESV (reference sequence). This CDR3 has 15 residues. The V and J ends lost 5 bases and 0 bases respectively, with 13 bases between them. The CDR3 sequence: CASSPGPNTNYGYTF. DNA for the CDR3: TGTGCCAGCAGCCCGGGCCCTAATACTAACTATGGCTACACCTTC.

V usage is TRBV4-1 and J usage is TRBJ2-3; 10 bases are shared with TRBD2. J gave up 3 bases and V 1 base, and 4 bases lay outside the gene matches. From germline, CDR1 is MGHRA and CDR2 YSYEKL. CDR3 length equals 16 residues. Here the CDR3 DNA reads TGCGCCAGCAGCCAAGTTGAGCGGGAGGGGACAGATACGCAGTATTTT. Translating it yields CASSQVEREGTDTQYF.

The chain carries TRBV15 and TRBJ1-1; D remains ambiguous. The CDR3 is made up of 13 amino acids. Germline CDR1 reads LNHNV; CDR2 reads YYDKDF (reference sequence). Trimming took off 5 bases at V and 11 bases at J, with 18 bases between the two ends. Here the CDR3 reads CATSPIGSANAFF. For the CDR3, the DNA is TGTGCCACCAGCCCCATTGGCTCCGCGAATGCTTTCTTT. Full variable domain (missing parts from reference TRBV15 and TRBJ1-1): DAMVIQNPRYQVTQFGKPVTLSCSQTLNHNVMYWYQQKSSQAPKLLFHYYDKDFNNEADTPDNFQSRRPNTSFCFLDIRSPGLGDTAMYLCATSPIGSANAFFGQGTRLTVV.

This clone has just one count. The CDR3 region is CASSLGLSSYNEQFF. The CDR3 DNA is TGCGCCAGCAGCTTGGGTCTGAGCTCCTACAATGAGCAGTTCTTC. The chain couples TRBV5-1 to TRBJ2-1; D remains unclear. Germline V gene data show CDR1 as SGHRS and CDR2 as YFSETQ. Trimming took 0 bases from V and 0 from J, leaving 7 bases between them. The CDR3 extends over 15 amino acids.